The 8 T cell receptor beta chains listed next were all sequenced from one sample in a study of regulatory T cells in long-lasting Graves disease. As to time point: newly diagnosed GD, antithyroid drugs for less than 3 months. TCR sequences were obtained from RNA taken from PBMCs. Assembly of TCR beta libraries relied on iRepertoire HTBI primers together with Arm-PCR of CDR3 regions. TCRdb re-analysed the multiplex PCR reads in MiXCR, keeping a single row per CDR3 protein. The sample lists 420,000 or so distinct CDR3 sequences, around 15% occurring once. The data also belong to a second study, concerning T cells in Graves' hyperthyroidism and ophthalmopathy.

Sequenced material: peripheral blood mononuclear cells (PBMCs), taken at new diagnosis, from a patient treated with antithyroid drugs. Source of these receptors: a woman younger than 35 with Graves disease.

The chain employs TRBV7-9 and TRBJ2-1; 12 bases agree with TRBD2. Germline-derived CDR1 and CDR2 are SEHNR and FQNEAQ (reference sequence). The V segment lost 4 bases and the J segment 7 bases; nucleotides outside the gene matches: 8. The CDR3 has 16 residues. The CDR3 here is CASSWRLAGEGNEQFF. The CDR3 nucleotides read TGTGCCAGCAGCTGGAGACTAGCGGGAGAAGGGAATGAGCAGTTCTTC.

There are a few counts of this clonotype. This chain joins TRBV5-1 and TRBJ1-2; 9 bases agree with TRBD1. Germline assignment: CDR1 SGHRS and CDR2 YFSETQ. This CDR3 spans 14 amino acids. J was trimmed by 7 bases and V by 4 bases; bases with no gene match: 8. The CDR3 is CASSRDRERSGYTF. Written as DNA, the CDR3 is TGCGCCAGCAGCAGGGACAGGGAACGTTCTGGCTACACCTTC. Using reference TRBV5-1 and TRBJ1-2 for the parts outside the CDR3, the full variable domain is KAGVTQTPRYLIKTRGQQVTLSCSPISGHRSVSWYQQTPGQGLQFLFEYFSETQRNKGNFPGRFSGRQFSNSRSEMNVSTLELGDSALYLCASSRDRERSGYTFGSGTRLTVV.

This clonotype turned up a few times. The gene calls are TRBV5-1 and TRBJ1-2; no firm D call. V gave up 4 bases and J gave up 9 bases, with 19 bases separating them. Germline CDR1 is SGHRS and CDR2 is YFSETQ. The CDR3 is 14 amino acids. The CDR3 sequence: CASSPVTPPNSYTF. The CDR3, as DNA: TGCGCCAGCAGCCCGGTGACCCCCCCGAATAGCTACACCTTC.

There are a few counts of this clonotype. The rearrangement uses TRBV6-1 and TRBJ1-6; D possibly corresponds to TRBD1 (5 bases). Germline loops: CDR1 MNHNS, CDR2 SASEGT. This CDR3 comprises 16 residues. Trimming stripped 5 bases from V and 6 bases from J, with 17 bases between. This chain's CDR3 is CASSQPPRGINSPLHF. The CDR3 DNA follows: TGTGCCAGCAGTCAACCTCCCCGGGGGATTAATTCACCCCTCCACTTT.

This clonotype has a count of ten or more. The rearrangement joins TRBV30 to TRBJ1-1, with 8 bases matching TRBD1. V was clipped by 7 bases and J by 6 bases; unmatched bases: 7. CDR3 length: 12 residues. Germline V gene data show CDR1 as GTSNPN and CDR2 as SVGIG (reference sequence). The CDR3 protein is CAFNRGRAEAFF. The DNA of the CDR3 is TGTGCCTTTAACAGGGGGAGGGCTGAAGCTTTCTTT. The entire variable domain, with the rest obtained from reference TRBV30 and TRBJ1-1, is as follows: SQTIHQWPATLVQPVGSPLSLECTVEGTSNPNLYWYRQAAGRGLQLLFYSVGIGQISSEVPQNLSASRPQDRQFILSSKKLLLSDSGFYLCAFNRGRAEAFFGQGTRLTVV.

This clonotype appeared many times. The chain joins TRBV28 to TRBJ1-1, with a tentative D call TRBD1 (5 bases). The CDR3 totals 15 residues. V was shortened by 5 bases and J by 0 bases, with 13 bases between the two germline ends. Germline V gene data show CDR1 as MDHEN and CDR2 as SYDVKM. The CDR3 loop is CASSPPGKVNTEAFF. Here the CDR3 DNA reads TGTGCCAGCAGTCCGCCAGGGAAGGTGAACACTGAAGCTTTCTTT. The full variable domain, in which reference TRBV28 and TRBJ1-1 provide the parts outside the CDR3, is DVKVTQSSRYLVKRTGEKVFLECVQDMDHENMFWYRQDPGLGLRLIYFSYDVKMKEKGDIPEGYSVSREKKERFSLILESASTNQTSMYLCASSPPGKVNTEAFFGQGTRLTVV.

This clonotype was recorded at least ten times. The chain carries TRBV2 and TRBJ2-2; tentatively, D is TRBD2 (5 bases). V was shortened by 5 bases and J by 1 base, with 11 bases between the two germline ends. Germline-derived CDR1 and CDR2 are SNHLY and FYNNEI. This CDR3 has 15 amino acids. DNA for the CDR3: TGTGCCAGCAGTAGGACTCGCATGAACACCGGGGAGCTGTTTTTT. Its translation: CASSRTRMNTGELFF.

At least ten counts were recorded for this clonotype. The chain has TRBV5-6 and TRBJ2-5; tentatively, D is TRBD1 (5 bases). The CDR3 loop spans 16 amino acids. Trimming stripped 1 base from V and 4 bases from J, with 17 bases between. Germline CDR1 reads SGHDT; CDR2 reads YYEEEE. The CDR3 nucleotides are TGTGCCAGCAGCTTGCGACCGGGCCTTAGGGGAGAGACCCAGTACTTC. This gives the protein CASSLRPGLRGETQYF.